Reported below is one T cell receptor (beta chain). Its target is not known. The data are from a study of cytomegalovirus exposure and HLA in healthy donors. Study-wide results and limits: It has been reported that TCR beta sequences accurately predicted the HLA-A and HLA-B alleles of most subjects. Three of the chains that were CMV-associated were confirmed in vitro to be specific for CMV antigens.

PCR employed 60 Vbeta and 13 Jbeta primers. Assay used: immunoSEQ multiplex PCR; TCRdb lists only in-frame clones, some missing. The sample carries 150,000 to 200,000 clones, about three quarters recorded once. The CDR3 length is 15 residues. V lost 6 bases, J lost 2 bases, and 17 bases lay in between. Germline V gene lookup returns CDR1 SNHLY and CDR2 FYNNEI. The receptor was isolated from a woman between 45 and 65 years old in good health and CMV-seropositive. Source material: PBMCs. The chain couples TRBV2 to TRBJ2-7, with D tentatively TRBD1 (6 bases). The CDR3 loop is CASSPFGQQTYEQYF. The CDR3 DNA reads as TGTGCCAGCAGCCCGTTCGGACAGCAGACCTACGAGCAGTACTTC.